This is a list of T cell receptor beta chains from one sample in a study of PD-1 blockade in classical Hodgkin lymphoma. Here immunoSEQ multiplex PCR was the method, and the copy in TCRdb shows in-frame clones only, minus some. The table has some 90,000 clones, 78% seen once. Sequencing was performed on peripheral blood mononuclear cells (PBMCs), taken before the fourth cycle of nivolumab. All receptors come from a human donor with classical Hodgkin lymphoma. Both conserved end residues are part of each CDR3. D genes are given only for firm matches. Not every row has a clone size; where given, it reads once, few, many or a size class.

V: TRBV6-5
D: NA
J: TRBJ2-3
size: NA
DNA: TGTGCCAGCAGTTCTGAGAGCACAGATACGCAGTATTTT
CDR3: CASSSESTDTQYF

V: TRBV5-1
D: TRBD1
J: TRBJ2-3
size: NA
DNA: TGCGCCAGCAGCCTGGGACAGAGCACAGATACGCAGTATTTT
CDR3: CASSLGQSTDTQYF

V: TRBV2
D: TRBD2
J: TRBJ2-2
size: NA
DNA: TGTGCCAGCAGTGTACGGGGACTAGCGGGGGCAAGCACCGGGGAGCTGTTTTTT
CDR3: CASSVRGLAGASTGELFF

V: TRBV18
D: TRBD2
J: TRBJ2-7
size: NA
DNA: TGTGCCAGCTCACCACTAGCGGGAGAGGACGAGCAGTACTTC
CDR3: CASSPLAGEDEQYF

V: TRBV19
D: NA
J: TRBJ2-3
size: NA
DNA: TGTGCCAGTAGTAACCCAGATACGCAGTATTTT
CDR3: CASSNPDTQYF

V: TRBV7-2
D: TRBD1
J: TRBJ2-7
size: NA
DNA: TGTGCCAGCAGCTTTGACAGGGCCTCCTACGAGCAGTACTTC
CDR3: CASSFDRASYEQYF

V: TRBV5-6
D: NA
J: TRBJ2-7
size: NA
DNA: TGTGCCAGCAGCTTCCGGGACAAATTCTACGAGCAGTACTTC
CDR3: CASSFRDKFYEQYF

V: TRBV10-3
D: NA
J: TRBJ2-7
size: NA
DNA: TGTGCCATCAGTTCCCAAGGGTATGAGCAGTACTTC
CDR3: CAISSQGYEQYF

V: TRBV2
D: TRBD1
J: TRBJ1-4
size: NA
DNA: TGTGCCAGCAGTGAAAACAGGGGAAATGAAAAACTGTTTTTT
CDR3: CASSENRGNEKLFF

V: TRBV25-1
D: NA
J: TRBJ1-4
size: NA
DNA: TGTGCCAGCAGGGACCCGAGTTATGGTAATGAAAAACTGTTTTTT
CDR3: CASRDPSYGNEKLFF

V: TRBV5-5
D: NA
J: TRBJ2-7
size: NA
DNA: TGTGCCAGCAGCTTGCTATTGGGACTTCCCTACGAGCAGTACTTC
CDR3: CASSLLLGLPYEQYF

V: TRBV29-1
D: TRBD1
J: TRBJ2-1
size: NA
DNA: TGCAGCGTGACAGGGTTCAGTGGGGACAATGAGCAGTTCTTC
CDR3: CSVTGFSGDNEQFF

V: TRBV11-3
D: NA
J: TRBJ2-5
size: NA
DNA: TGTGCCAGCAGCGTCTTAGGGGAGACCCAGTACTTC
CDR3: CASSVLGETQYF

V: TRBV7-9
D: TRBD2
J: TRBJ2-1
size: few
DNA: TGTGCCAGCAGCTTAACGGCGGGAGTGGGTGAGCAGTTCTTC
CDR3: CASSLTAGVGEQFF

V: TRBV30
D: NA
J: TRBJ2-7
size: NA
DNA: TGTGCCTGTGATGGGCAGTACTTC
CDR3: CACDGQYF

V: TRBV9
D: TRBD2
J: TRBJ2-7
size: NA
DNA: TGTGCCAGCAGCGTAGGGGGGGGAAGGTACGAGCAGTACTTC
CDR3: CASSVGGGRYEQYF

V: TRBV2
D: NA
J: TRBJ1-1
size: NA
DNA: TGTGCCAGCAGGACAGGCCTGAACACTGAAGCTTTCTTT
CDR3: CASRTGLNTEAFF

V: TRBV7-2
D: TRBD2
J: TRBJ2-5
size: NA
DNA: TGTGCCAGCAGCCGACTAGCGGGGGACCAAGAGACCCAGTACTTC
CDR3: CASSRLAGDQETQYF

V: TRBV6-5
D: NA
J: TRBJ1-6
size: few
DNA: TGTGCCAGCATCCCCTGGGCAGGATGGGGTTCACCCCTCCACTTT
CDR3: CASIPWAGWGSPLHF

V: TRBV4-2
D: NA
J: TRBJ1-5
size: once
DNA: TGTGCCAGCAGCCAAGATTTAGGGAATCAGCCCCAGCATTTT
CDR3: CASSQDLGNQPQHF

V: TRBV6-1
D: TRBD1
J: TRBJ1-2
size: NA
DNA: TGTGCCAGCACACAGGGGGTTAACTATGGCTACACCTTC
CDR3: CASTQGVNYGYTF

V: TRBV5-6
D: NA
J: TRBJ2-7
size: NA
DNA: TGTGCCAGCAGCTTCCTTGACCGAAGCTACGAGCAGTACTTC
CDR3: CASSFLDRSYEQYF

V: TRBV4-2
D: NA
J: TRBJ1-3
size: NA
DNA: TGTGCCAGCAGCCACGTCCGGGGCACCTCTGGAAACACCATATATTTT
CDR3: CASSHVRGTSGNTIYF

V: TRBV10-3
D: TRBD2
J: TRBJ2-7
size: NA
DNA: TGTGCCATCAGTGAGACTAGCGGGAGGGCCTTTCGGTCCTACGAGCAGTACTTC
CDR3: CAISETSGRAFRSYEQYF

V: TRBV27
D: NA
J: TRBJ1-5
size: NA
DNA: TGTGCCAGCAGTGGGGGTGGGGACCCTCGCCAGCCCCAGCATTTT
CDR3: CASSGGGDPRQPQHF

V: TRBV7-2
D: NA
J: TRBJ1-1
size: NA
DNA: TGTGCCAGCAGACAGGGTCTAGGAGGCGGTGAAGCTTTCTTT
CDR3: CASRQGLGGGEAFF

V: TRBV13
D: NA
J: TRBJ1-2
size: once
DNA: TGTGCCAGCAGCCCGAAACCCAGGGCCGGTGGCTATGGCTACACCTTC
CDR3: CASSPKPRAGGYGYTF

V: TRBV2
D: TRBD1
J: TRBJ1-5
size: many
DNA: TGTGCCAGCACCCCGGGACAGATGAATCAGCCCCAGCATTTT
CDR3: CASTPGQMNQPQHF

V: TRBV9
D: TRBD2
J: TRBJ2-1
size: NA
DNA: TGTGCCAGCAGCGCCGGACTAGCGGGAACCTCTTCTGAGCAGTTCTTC
CDR3: CASSAGLAGTSSEQFF

V: TRBV4-2
D: NA
J: TRBJ1-4
size: few
DNA: TGTGCCAGCAGCCAAGATGGGGCAGGAGGATTCGAAAAACTGTTTTTT
CDR3: CASSQDGAGGFEKLFF

V: TRBV6-5
D: NA
J: TRBJ1-4
size: once
DNA: TGTGCCAGCAGTTCTCCAGGACAGAGCGGAAAACTGTTTTTT
CDR3: CASSSPGQSGKLFF

V: TRBV7-8
D: TRBD1
J: TRBJ2-7
size: NA
DNA: TGTGCCAGCAGCTTCTTCCAGGGGGCGGGGGAGCAGTACTTC
CDR3: CASSFFQGAGEQYF

V: TRBV5-5
D: NA
J: TRBJ1-1
size: NA
DNA: TGTGCCAGCAGCTCCCGGGGGCTAGGCCGTGAAGCTTTCTTT
CDR3: CASSSRGLGREAFF

V: TRBV7-2
D: TRBD1
J: TRBJ2-1
size: NA
DNA: TGTGCCAGCAGCCCGGACAGGGTGAGCTCCTACAATGAGCAGTTCTTC
CDR3: CASSPDRVSSYNEQFF

V: TRBV18
D: NA
J: TRBJ2-5
size: NA
DNA: TGTGCCAGCTCACGTAAGTCTCAGGAGACCCAGTACTTC
CDR3: CASSRKSQETQYF

V: TRBV6-5
D: NA
J: TRBJ2-7
size: NA
DNA: TGTGCCAGCAGTTGGGGGACAAGGGCGAGGGGCGAGCAGTACTTC
CDR3: CASSWGTRARGEQYF

V: TRBV28
D: NA
J: TRBJ1-4
size: NA
DNA: TGTGCCAGCAGTTTAGCCGGGACGGGAATGGAAAAACTGTTTTTT
CDR3: CASSLAGTGMEKLFF

V: TRBV7-2
D: TRBD1
J: TRBJ1-2
size: once
DNA: TGTGCCAGCGCGTTGACAGGGGGCTATGGCTACACCTTC
CDR3: CASALTGGYGYTF

V: TRBV13
D: NA
J: TRBJ1-2
size: NA
DNA: TGTGCCAGCAGCTTTATAGATAACTATGGCTACACCTTC
CDR3: CASSFIDNYGYTF

V: TRBV7-8
D: NA
J: TRBJ1-3
size: NA
DNA: TGTGCCAGCAGCGGGATCGTAGGGAACACCATATATTTT
CDR3: CASSGIVGNTIYF

V: TRBV11-2
D: TRBD2
J: TRBJ2-1
size: NA
DNA: TGTGCCAGCAGCCCAGCGGGAGGGCCTCAGTTCTTC
CDR3: CASSPAGGPQFF

V: TRBV18
D: TRBD2
J: TRBJ2-3
size: NA
DNA: TGTGCCAGCTCACCGATGCGGGAGGTTGCAGATACGCAGTATTTT
CDR3: CASSPMREVADTQYF

V: TRBV9
D: TRBD2
J: TRBJ2-7
size: NA
DNA: TGTGCCAGCAGCGTAGGCCGGGAGGTGACCTACGAGCAGTACTTC
CDR3: CASSVGREVTYEQYF

V: TRBV28
D: TRBD1
J: TRBJ2-7
size: NA
DNA: TGTGCCAGCAGGACCGACAGGGGGTCCAACGAGCAGTACTTC
CDR3: CASRTDRGSNEQYF

V: TRBV9
D: TRBD1
J: TRBJ2-3
size: NA
DNA: TGTGCCAGCAGCATCGACAGGGTAACAGATACGCAGTATTTT
CDR3: CASSIDRVTDTQYF

V: TRBV11-3
D: NA
J: TRBJ1-4
size: NA
DNA: TGTGCCAGCAGCGCGGGACCGACCGACGAAAAACTGTTTTTT
CDR3: CASSAGPTDEKLFF

V: TRBV5-1
D: NA
J: TRBJ1-2
size: NA
DNA: TGCGCCAGCAGCTTGCTGCAGGGTTTCTTAGGAACCTCCTACACCTTC
CDR3: CASSLLQGFLGTSYTF

V: TRBV5-1
D: NA
J: TRBJ1-2
size: once
DNA: TGCGCCAGCAGCTTGTATCCGATTAACTATGGCTACACCTTC
CDR3: CASSLYPINYGYTF

V: TRBV19
D: NA
J: TRBJ2-4
size: NA
DNA: TGTGCCAGTAGAAACGGATGGGATATGGATTTC
CDR3: CASRNGWDMDF

V: TRBV5-4
D: NA
J: TRBJ1-1
size: NA
DNA: TGTGCCAGCAGCTTGGATAACTGGAACACTGAAGCTTTCTTT
CDR3: CASSLDNWNTEAFF

V: TRBV2
D: TRBD2
J: TRBJ2-1
size: NA
DNA: TGTGCCAGCAGTGATTTGGCCCAGACCCGAAGGGGAGGGGAGCAGTTCTTC
CDR3: CASSDLAQTRRGGEQFF

V: TRBV6-6
D: NA
J: TRBJ1-1
size: NA
DNA: TGTGCCAGCAGTTACAGCAGGAACACTGAAGCTTTCTTT
CDR3: CASSYSRNTEAFF